This T cell receptor beta chain derives from a study of T cells after yellow fever vaccination. Study summary: Fractions of limited cellularity were prepared by means of SMART-Seq v4 Ultra Low Input.

The CDR3 loop spans 13 amino acids. Looked up from germline, CDR1 is SGHRS and CDR2 is YFSETQ. Germline trimming cut 3 bases from V and 12 bases from J; bases unmatched to any gene: 11. TCRdb reprocessed the 5' RACE reads via MiXCR and lists one record per CDR3 protein. The sample consists of some 340,000 distinct CDR3 sequences, about 10% of them appearing once. This TCR was recovered from a man aged 18 to 29 who received the YFV17D yellow fever vaccine. The specimen was CD4+ T cells sorted from PBMCs, collected 45 days after the yellow fever booster vaccination. V usage is TRBV5-1 and J usage is TRBJ2-7; TRBD2 agrees at 8 bases. CDR3 sequence: CASSSQRGPLRYF. CDR3 DNA: TGCGCCAGCAGCTCCCAGCGGGGGCCTCTCCGGTACTTC.